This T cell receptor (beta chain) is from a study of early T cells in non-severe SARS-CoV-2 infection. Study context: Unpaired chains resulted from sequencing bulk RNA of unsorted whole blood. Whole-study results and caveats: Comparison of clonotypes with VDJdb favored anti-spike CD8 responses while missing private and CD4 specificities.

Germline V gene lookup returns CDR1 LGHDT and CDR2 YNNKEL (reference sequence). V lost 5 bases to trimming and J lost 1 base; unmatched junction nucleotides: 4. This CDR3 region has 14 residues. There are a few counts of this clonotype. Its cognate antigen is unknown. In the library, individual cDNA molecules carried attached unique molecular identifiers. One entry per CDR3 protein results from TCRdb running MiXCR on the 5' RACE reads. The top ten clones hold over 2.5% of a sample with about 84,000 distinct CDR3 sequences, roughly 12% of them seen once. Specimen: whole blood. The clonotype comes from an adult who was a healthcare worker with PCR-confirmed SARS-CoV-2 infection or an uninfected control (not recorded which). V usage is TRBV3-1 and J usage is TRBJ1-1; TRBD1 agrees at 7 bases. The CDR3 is CASSWTGTNTEAFF. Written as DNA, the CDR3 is TGTGCCAGCAGCTGGACAGGAACGAACACTGAAGCTTTCTTT.